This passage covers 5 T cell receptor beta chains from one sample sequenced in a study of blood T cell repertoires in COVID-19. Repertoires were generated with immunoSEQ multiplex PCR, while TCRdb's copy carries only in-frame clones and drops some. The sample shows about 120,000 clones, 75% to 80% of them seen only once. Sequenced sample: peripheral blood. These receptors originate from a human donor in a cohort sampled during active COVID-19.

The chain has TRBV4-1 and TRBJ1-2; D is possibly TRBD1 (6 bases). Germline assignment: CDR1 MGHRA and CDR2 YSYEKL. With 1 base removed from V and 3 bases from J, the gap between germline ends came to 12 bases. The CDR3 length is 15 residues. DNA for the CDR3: TGCGCCAGCAGCCAAGTACTAGGGGGTTACTATGGCTACACCTTC. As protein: CASSQVLGGYYGYTF.

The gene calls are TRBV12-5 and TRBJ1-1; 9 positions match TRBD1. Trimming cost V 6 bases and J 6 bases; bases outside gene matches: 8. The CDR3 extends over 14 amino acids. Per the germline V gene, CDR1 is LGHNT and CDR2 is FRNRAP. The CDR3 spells CASGLGQGVAEAFF. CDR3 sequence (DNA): TGTGCTAGTGGACTGGGACAGGGAGTGGCTGAAGCTTTCTTT.

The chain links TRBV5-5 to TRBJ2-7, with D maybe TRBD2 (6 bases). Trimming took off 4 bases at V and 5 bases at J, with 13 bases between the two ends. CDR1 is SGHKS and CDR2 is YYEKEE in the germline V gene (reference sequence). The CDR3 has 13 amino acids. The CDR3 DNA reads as TGTGCCAGCAGCCGGGGACTTAGGGACGAGCAGTACTTC. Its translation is CASSRGLRDEQYF. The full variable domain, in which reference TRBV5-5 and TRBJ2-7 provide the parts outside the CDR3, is DAGVTQSPTHLIKTRGQQVTLRCSPISGHKSVSWYQQVLGQGPQFIFQYYEKEERGRGNFPDRFSARQFPNYSSELNVNALLLGDSALYLCASSRGLRDEQYFGPGTRLTVT.

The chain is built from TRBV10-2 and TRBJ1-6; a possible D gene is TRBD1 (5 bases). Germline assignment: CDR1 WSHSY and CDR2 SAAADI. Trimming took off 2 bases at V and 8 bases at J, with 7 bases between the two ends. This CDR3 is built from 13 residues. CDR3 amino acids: CASSERGYSPLHF. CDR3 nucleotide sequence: TGCGCCAGCAGTGAGAGGGGTTATTCACCCCTCCACTTT.

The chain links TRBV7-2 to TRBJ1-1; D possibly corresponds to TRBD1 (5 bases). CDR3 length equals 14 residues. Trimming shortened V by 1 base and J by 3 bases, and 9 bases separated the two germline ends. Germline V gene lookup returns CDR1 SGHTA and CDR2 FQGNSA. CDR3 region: CASSLGEGYTEAFF. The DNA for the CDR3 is TGTGCCAGCAGCTTAGGGGAGGGGTACACTGAAGCTTTCTTT. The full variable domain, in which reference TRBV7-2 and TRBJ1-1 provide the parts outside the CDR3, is GAGVSQSPSNKVTEKGKDVELRCDPISGHTALYWYRQSLGQGLEFLIYFQGNSAPDKSGLPSDRFSAERTGGSVSTLTIQRTQQEDSAVYLCASSLGEGYTEAFFGQGTRLTVV.